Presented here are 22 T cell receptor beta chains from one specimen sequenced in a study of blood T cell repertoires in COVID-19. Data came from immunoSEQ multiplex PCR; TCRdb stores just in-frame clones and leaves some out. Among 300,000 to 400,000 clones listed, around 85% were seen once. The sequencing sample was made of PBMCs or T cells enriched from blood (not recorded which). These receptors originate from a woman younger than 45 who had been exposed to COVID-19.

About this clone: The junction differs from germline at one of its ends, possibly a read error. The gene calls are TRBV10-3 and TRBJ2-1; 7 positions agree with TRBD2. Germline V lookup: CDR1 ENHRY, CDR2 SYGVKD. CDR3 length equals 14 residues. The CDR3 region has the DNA TGTGCCATCCGTGACGGGGGGACCTACAATGAGCAGTTCTTC. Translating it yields CAIRDGGTYNEQFF.

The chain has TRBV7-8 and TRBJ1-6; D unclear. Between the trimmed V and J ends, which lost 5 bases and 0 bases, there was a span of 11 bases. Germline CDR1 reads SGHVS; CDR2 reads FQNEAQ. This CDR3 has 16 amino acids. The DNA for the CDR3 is TGTGCCAGCAGCCTCGGGAGGAGCTCCTATAATTCACCCCTCCACTTT. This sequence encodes CASSLGRSSYNSPLHF.

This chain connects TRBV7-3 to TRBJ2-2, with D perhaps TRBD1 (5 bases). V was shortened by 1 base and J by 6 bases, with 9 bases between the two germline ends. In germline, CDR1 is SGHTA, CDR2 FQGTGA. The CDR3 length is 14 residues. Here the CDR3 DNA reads TGTGCCAGCAGCTTAATAGGGGTGGCCGGGGAGCTGTTTTTT. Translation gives CASSLIGVAGELFF.

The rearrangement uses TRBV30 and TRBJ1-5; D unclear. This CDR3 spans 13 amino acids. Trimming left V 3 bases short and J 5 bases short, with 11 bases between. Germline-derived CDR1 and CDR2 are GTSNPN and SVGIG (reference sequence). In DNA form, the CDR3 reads TGTGCCTGGAGGATGGCGGAGGATCAGCCCCAGCATTTT. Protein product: CAWRMAEDQPQHF.

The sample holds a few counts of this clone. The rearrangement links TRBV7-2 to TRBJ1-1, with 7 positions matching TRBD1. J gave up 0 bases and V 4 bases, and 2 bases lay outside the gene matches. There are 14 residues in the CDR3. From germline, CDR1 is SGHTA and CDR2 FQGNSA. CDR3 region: CASSSTGMNTEAFF. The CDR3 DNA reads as TGTGCCAGCAGCTCGACAGGGATGAACACTGAAGCTTTCTTT.

CDR3 loop: CASSQGHRSLEQYF. CDR3 nucleotides: TGCGCCAGCAGCCAAGGACACAGGTCGCTCGAGCAGTACTTC. The chain uses TRBV4-3 and TRBJ2-7, with D possibly being TRBD1 (5 bases). CDR3 size: 14 residues. V lost 1 base to trimming and J lost 6 bases, with 13 bases between them. Germline loops: CDR1 LGHNA, CDR2 YSLEER.

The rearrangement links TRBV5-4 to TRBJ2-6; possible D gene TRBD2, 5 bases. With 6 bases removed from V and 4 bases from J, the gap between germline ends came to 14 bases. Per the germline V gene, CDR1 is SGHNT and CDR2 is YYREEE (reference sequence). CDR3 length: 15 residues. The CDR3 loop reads CASTQPGVGANVLTF. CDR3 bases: TGTGCCAGCACCCAACCCGGGGTAGGGGCCAACGTCCTGACTTTC.

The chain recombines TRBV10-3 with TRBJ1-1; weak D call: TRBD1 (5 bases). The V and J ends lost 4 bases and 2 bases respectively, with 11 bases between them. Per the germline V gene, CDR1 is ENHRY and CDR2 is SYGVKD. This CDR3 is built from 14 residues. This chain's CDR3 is CAISVDILNTEAFF. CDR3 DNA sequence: TGTGCCATCAGTGTGGACATCCTTAACACTGAAGCTTTCTTT.

This chain's CDR3 is CASSQTRTSGSTYEQYF. The CDR3 coding sequence is TGCGCCAGCAGCCAAACCCGAACTAGCGGCAGTACCTACGAGCAGTACTTC. The rearrangement uses TRBV4-1 and TRBJ2-7; 8 nucleotides match TRBD2. The germline CDR1 and CDR2 sequences are MGHRA and YSYEKL. Unmatched junction bases numbered 11, after V lost 2 bases and J lost 2 bases. The CDR3 spans 17 residues.

In DNA, the CDR3 is TGTGCCAGTAGTCCAGGGGACGAGTATGGCTACACCTTC. Residues: CASSPGDEYGYTF. The V gene is TRBV19, the J gene TRBJ1-2, with D possibly being TRBD1 (6 bases). The CDR3 consists of 13 residues. Deletions cut 5 bases from V and 5 bases from J, with 12 bases between. Germline lookup yields CDR1 LNHDA and CDR2 SQIVND (reference sequence).

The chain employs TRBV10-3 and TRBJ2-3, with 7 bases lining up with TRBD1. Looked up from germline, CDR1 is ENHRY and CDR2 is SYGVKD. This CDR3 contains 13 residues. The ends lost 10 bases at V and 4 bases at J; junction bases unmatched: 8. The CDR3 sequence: CATRQGIADTQYF. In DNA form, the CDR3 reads TGTGCCACCAGACAGGGAATTGCAGATACGCAGTATTTT.

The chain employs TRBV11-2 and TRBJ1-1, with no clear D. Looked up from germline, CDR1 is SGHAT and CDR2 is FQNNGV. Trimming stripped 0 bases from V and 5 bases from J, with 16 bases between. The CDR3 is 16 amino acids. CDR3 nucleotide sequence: TGTGCCAGCAGCTTAGACACGAATGGGCCCCCGACTGAAGCTTTCTTT. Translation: CASSLDTNGPPTEAFF.

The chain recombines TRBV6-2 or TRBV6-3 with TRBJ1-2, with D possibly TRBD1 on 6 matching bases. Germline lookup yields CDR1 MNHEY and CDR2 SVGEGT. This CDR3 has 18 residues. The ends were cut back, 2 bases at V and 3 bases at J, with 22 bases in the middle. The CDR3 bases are TGTGCCAGCAGTTACGCACTATTAGGTGGGGACAACGACTATGGCTACACCTTC. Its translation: CASSYALLGGDNDYGYTF.

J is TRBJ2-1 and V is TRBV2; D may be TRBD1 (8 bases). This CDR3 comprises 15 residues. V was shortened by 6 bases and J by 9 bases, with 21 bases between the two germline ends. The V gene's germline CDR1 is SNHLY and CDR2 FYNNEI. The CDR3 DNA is TGTGCCAGCAGACCCTTGGACAGGGAGGGTTTTGAGCAGTTCTTC. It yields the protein CASRPLDREGFEQFF.

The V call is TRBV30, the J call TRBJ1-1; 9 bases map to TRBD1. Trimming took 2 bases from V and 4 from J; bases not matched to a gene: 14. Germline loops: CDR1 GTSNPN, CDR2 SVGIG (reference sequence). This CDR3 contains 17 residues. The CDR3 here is CAWSNARGQGATTEAFF. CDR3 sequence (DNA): TGTGCCTGGAGTAATGCCCGGGGACAGGGAGCTACCACTGAAGCTTTCTTT.

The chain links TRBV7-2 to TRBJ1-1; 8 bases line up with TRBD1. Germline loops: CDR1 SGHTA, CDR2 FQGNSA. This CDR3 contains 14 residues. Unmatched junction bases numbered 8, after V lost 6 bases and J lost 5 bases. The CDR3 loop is CASRSQGAFTEAFF. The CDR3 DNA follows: TGTGCCAGCAGGTCTCAGGGGGCCTTTACTGAAGCTTTCTTT.

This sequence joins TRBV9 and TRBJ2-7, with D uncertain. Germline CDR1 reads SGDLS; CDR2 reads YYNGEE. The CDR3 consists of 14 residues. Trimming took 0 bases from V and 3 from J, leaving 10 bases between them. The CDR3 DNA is TGTGCCAGCAGCGTAGGTCAGGATGTCTACGAGCAGTACTTC. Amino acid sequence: CASSVGQDVYEQYF.

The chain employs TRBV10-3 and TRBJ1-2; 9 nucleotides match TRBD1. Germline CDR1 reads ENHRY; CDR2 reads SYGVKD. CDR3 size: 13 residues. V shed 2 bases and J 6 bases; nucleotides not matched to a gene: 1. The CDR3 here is CAISEGTGNGYTF. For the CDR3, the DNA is TGTGCCATCAGTGAGGGGACAGGGAATGGCTACACCTTC.

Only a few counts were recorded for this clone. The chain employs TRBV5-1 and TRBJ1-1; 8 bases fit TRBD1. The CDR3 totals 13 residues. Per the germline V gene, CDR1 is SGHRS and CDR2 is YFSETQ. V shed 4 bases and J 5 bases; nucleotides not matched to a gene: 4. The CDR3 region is CASSTGGGTEAFF. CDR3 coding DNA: TGCGCCAGCAGCACAGGGGGAGGGACTGAAGCTTTCTTT.

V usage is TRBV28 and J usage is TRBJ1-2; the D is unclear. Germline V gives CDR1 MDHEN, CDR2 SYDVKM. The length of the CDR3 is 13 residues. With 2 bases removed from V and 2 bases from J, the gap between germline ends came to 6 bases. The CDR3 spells CASSLLSNYGYTF. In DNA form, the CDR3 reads TGTGCCAGCAGTTTACTCTCCAACTATGGCTACACCTTC.

The CDR3 loop is CASSGQGLSQPQHF. The DNA for the CDR3 is TGTGCCAGCAGCGGGCAGGGTCTTTCTCAGCCCCAGCATTTT. This chain links TRBV2 with TRBJ1-5; the D gene is possibly TRBD1 (5 bases). Germline assignment: CDR1 SNHLY and CDR2 FYNNEI. Trimming cost V 6 bases and J 6 bases, with 15 bases left between them. CDR3 size: 14 residues.

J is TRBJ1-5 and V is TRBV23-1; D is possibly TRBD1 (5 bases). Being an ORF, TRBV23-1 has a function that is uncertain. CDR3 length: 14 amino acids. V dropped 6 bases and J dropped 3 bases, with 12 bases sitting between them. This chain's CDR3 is CASSPRQFNQPQHF. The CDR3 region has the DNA TGCGCCAGCAGCCCGAGACAGTTCAATCAGCCCCAGCATTTT.